What follows describes a single T cell receptor (beta chain). Other DNA sequences from this sample encode an identical CDR3 as well. The data stem from a study of blood T cell repertoires in COVID-19. Study-level information: The United States, Italy and Spain supplied acute and convalescent COVID-19 samples. In each case, the material was cDNA or gDNA derived from T cells, B-cell-depleted T cells, or PBMCs.

The CDR3 totals 15 residues. The V gene's germline CDR1 is KGHSH and CDR2 LQKENI. V was clipped by 3 bases and J by 7 bases; unmatched bases: 6. The authors' processing: Reference gene primer amplification yielded estimated nucleated cell counts. The method was immunoSEQ multiplex PCR; TCRdb's version includes in-frame clones alone and lacks a portion of them. That table is the source of V, J and clone size, and D and trimming were worked out from the DNA. The table has around 210,000 clones, 84% seen once. The chain is built from TRBV18 and TRBJ1-6, with 7 positions matching TRBD1. The sequence was collected from a human donor in a cohort sampled during active COVID-19. Input material: peripheral blood. This chain's CDR3 is CASSPAQGRNSPLHF. The CDR3 DNA reads TGTGCCAGCTCACCGGCACAGGGGAGGAATTCACCCCTCCACTTT. The full variable domain, rest sourced from reference TRBV18 and TRBJ1-6, is NAGVMQNPRHLVRRRGQEARLRCSPMKGHSHVYWYRQLPEEGLKFMVYLQKENIIDESGMPKERFSAEFPKEGPSILRIQQVVRGDSAAYFCASSPAQGRNSPLHFGNGTRLTVT.